These T cell receptor beta chains were read from a single sample in a study of blood T cell repertoires in COVID-19. Here immunoSEQ multiplex PCR was the method, and the copy in TCRdb shows in-frame clones only, minus some. Among under 200,000 clones listed, roughly four fifths were seen once. Sequences were obtained from peripheral blood. Receptor source: a human donor in a cohort sampled during active COVID-19. CDR3s include the opening cysteine and the closing phenylalanine or tryptophan. A D gene is named only where the DNA matches it firmly. Clone size appears in some rows only: once, few, many, or a class for an expanded clone.

clone size,D gene,J gene,CDR3 length,V gene,CDR3 protein,CDR3 DNA
-,TRBD1,TRBJ1-2,12,TRBV12-3/TRBV12-4,CASSSTGDGYTF,TGTGCCAGCAGTTCAACAGGGGATGGCTACACCTTC
-,TRBD1,TRBJ2-3,15,TRBV5-8,CASSHDRGIYDTQYF,TGTGCCAGCAGCCACGACAGGGGAATTTACGATACGCAGTATTTT
-,-,TRBJ2-1,14,TRBV5-4,CASSYGTFLVEQFF,TGTGCCAGCAGCTATGGGACTTTCCTGGTTGAGCAGTTCTTC
-,-,TRBJ2-7,14,TRBV9,CASSVESMTNEQYF,TGTGCCAGCAGCGTAGAGTCTATGACAAACGAGCAGTACTTC
medium-sized,TRBD1,TRBJ2-4,14,TRBV6-5,CASRGTGAINIQYF,TGTGCCAGCAGGGGGACAGGGGCTATAAACATTCAGTACTTC
-,-,TRBJ1-2,12,TRBV5-1,CASREGGLGYTF,TGCGCCAGCAGAGAGGGGGGGTTAGGCTACACCTTC
-,-,TRBJ1-1,13,TRBV3-1/TRBV3-2,CASSHRRGTEAFF,TGTGCCAGCAGCCATCGGAGGGGCACTGAAGCTTTCTTT
-,-,TRBJ1-1,17,TRBV7-2,CASSLVLGWQGNTEAFF,TGTGCCAGCAGCTTAGTTTTGGGTTGGCAGGGGAACACTGAAGCTTTCTTT
-,TRBD1,TRBJ2-7,13,TRBV28,CASRRTGGYEQYF,TGTGCCAGCAGGCGGACAGGGGGGTACGAGCAGTACTTC
few,TRBD2,TRBJ2-7,18,TRBV27,CASSLGRTSGSMTHEQYF,TGTGCCAGCAGTTTAGGCCGGACTAGCGGGAGTATGACCCACGAGCAGTACTTC
-,TRBD1,TRBJ2-7,13,TRBV5-4,CASSWPGQTESYF,TGTGCCAGCAGCTGGCCGGGACAGACTGAGTCGTACTTC
-,-,TRBJ2-7,12,TRBV14,CASSQQGSEQYF,TGTGCCAGCAGCCAACAGGGTTCCGAGCAGTACTTC
-,-,TRBJ1-2,13,TRBV12-5,CASGFPGARSYTF,TGTGCTAGTGGTTTCCCGGGAGCCAGGAGCTACACCTTC
-,TRBD1,TRBJ1-2,12,TRBV28,CASSQGAHGYTF,TGTGCCAGCAGCCAGGGGGCGCATGGCTACACCTTC
once,-,TRBJ2-7,10,TRBV12-3/TRBV12-4,CASSRYEQYF,TGTGCCAGCAGCCGCTACGAGCAGTACTTC
-,-,TRBJ2-3,11,TRBV7-9,CASSRVDTQYF,TGTGCCAGCAGCCGGGTGGATACGCAGTATTTT
once,TRBD1,TRBJ1-1,13,TRBV3-1/TRBV3-2,CASSQDQDRGAFF,TGTGCCAGCAGCCAAGACCAGGACAGGGGTGCTTTCTTT
once,-,TRBJ1-5,16,TRBV24-1,CATSDSGRSSNQPQHF,TGTGCCACCAGTGATTCTGGGAGGAGTAGCAATCAGCCCCAGCATTTT
-,TRBD1,TRBJ2-6,17,TRBV4-2,CASSQAAGGSGANVLTF,TGTGCCAGCAGCCAAGCAGCAGGGGGCTCTGGGGCCAACGTCCTGACTTTC
-,-,TRBJ2-1,16,TRBV7-3,CASSPQRTLSYNEQFF,TGTGCCAGCAGCCCCCAACGGACACTTTCCTACAATGAGCAGTTCTTC
-,TRBD1,TRBJ1-2,12,TRBV19,CASSPWGQPYTF,TGTGCCAGTAGTCCTTGGGGACAGCCCTACACCTTC
-,-,TRBJ2-1,15,TRBV10-1,CASSESIATYNEQFF,TGCGCCAGCAGTGAGTCGATCGCGACCTACAATGAGCAGTTCTTC
once,-,TRBJ2-7,13,TRBV14,CASSQDQAHEQYF,TGTGCCAGCAGCCAAGACCAGGCTCACGAGCAGTACTTC
-,-,TRBJ1-5,14,TRBV27,CASSLNRAGQPQHF,TGTGCCAGCAGTTTAAACAGGGCGGGTCAGCCCCAGCATTTT
-,TRBD1,TRBJ1-6,16,TRBV27,CASSPDRGHYNSPLHF,TGTGCCAGCAGCCCTGACAGGGGTCACTATAATTCACCCCTCCACTTT
once,TRBD1,TRBJ1-2,13,TRBV27,CASSSDRGYGYTF,TGTGCCAGCAGTTCAGACAGGGGCTATGGCTACACCTTC
-,TRBD1,TRBJ2-7,13,TRBV12-3/TRBV12-4,CASSWDRGYEQYF,TGTGCCAGCAGCTGGGACAGGGGGTACGAGCAGTACTTC
-,TRBD1,TRBJ1-5,18,TRBV28,CASSPGTGRGFSNQPQHF,TGTGCCAGCAGTCCGGGGACAGGGCGGGGGTTTAGCAATCAGCCCCAGCATTTT
-,-,TRBJ2-5,16,TRBV21-1,CASSKMGLAARETQYF,TGTGCCAGCAGCAAAATGGGACTAGCGGCCCGGGAGACCCAGTACTTC
once,-,TRBJ2-7,13,TRBV12-3/TRBV12-4,CASRLGQTYEQYF,TGTGCCAGCAGGCTTGGACAGACCTACGAGCAGTACTTC
-,TRBD2,TRBJ2-3,15,TRBV9,CASSGSGGRYGTQYF,TGTGCCAGCAGCGGTAGCGGGGGCCGTTATGGTACGCAGTATTTT
-,TRBD1,TRBJ2-7,13,TRBV7-9,CASSPRTGTEQYF,TGTGCCAGCAGCCCAAGGACAGGGACCGAGCAGTACTTC
-,-,TRBJ1-1,13,TRBV11-3,CASSFFQGTEAFF,TGTGCCAGCAGCTTCTTCCAGGGGACTGAAGCTTTCTTT
-,TRBD1,TRBJ1-2,15,TRBV7-2,CASTISEGAKGGYTF,TGTGCCAGCACAATATCAGAGGGGGCGAAAGGTGGCTACACCTTC
-,TRBD2,TRBJ2-7,14,TRBV5-4,CASSPGTSFYEQYF,TGTGCCAGCAGCCCCGGGACTAGCTTCTACGAGCAGTACTTC
few,TRBD1,TRBJ2-5,15,TRBV7-9,CASSLGDRYQETQYF,TGTGCCAGCAGCTTAGGGGACAGGTACCAAGAGACCCAGTACTTC